The source of this T cell receptor (beta chain) is a study of radiotherapy plus CTLA-4 blockade in lung cancer. TCRdb keeps only in-frame clones here, not all; method: immunoSEQ multiplex PCR. The sample contains 65,000 to 95,000 clones, around 87% of which appear only once. This clone was detected only a few times. The same CDR3 arises from other DNA sequences in this sample as well. The TCR originated in a human donor with non-small cell lung cancer that progressed on radiotherapy plus ipilimumab. The specimen was peripheral blood, collected from a patient treated with radiotherapy plus ipilimumab.

CDR3 loop: CASSTGGTEAFF. The CDR3 coding sequence is TGTGCCAGCAGTACCGGGGGGACTGAAGCTTTCTTT. V and J are TRBV28 and TRBJ1-1, with D perhaps TRBD1 (5 bases). V lost 5 bases to trimming and J lost 5 bases, with 9 bases between them. Germline loops: CDR1 MDHEN, CDR2 SYDVKM. The CDR3 runs 12 residues.